This TCR beta chain appears in the sequencing data of a study of T cells expressing NK-cell markers. The CDR3 runs 15 residues. Germline V gene lookup returns CDR1 DFQATT and CDR2 SNEGSKA (reference sequence). No DNA is given; TCRdb re-called the 5' RACE reads and lists each CDR3 protein once. The sample holds approximately 460,000 distinct CDR3 sequences. The TCR sequence derives from a woman between 18 and 70 years old in good health. Sequenced material: blood T cells: a sorted CD56 or NKG2C T cell subset, CD4+ or CD8+ T cells, or bulk PBMC T cells (not recorded which). The chain combines TRBV20-1 with TRBJ2-3. CDR3 sequence: CSARDPLARIDTQYF.